This T cell receptor beta chain comes out of a study of cytomegalovirus exposure and HLA in healthy donors. Points from the study as a whole: The study flagged fewer than 200 TCR beta chains as cytomegalovirus-associated.

This table comes from immunoSEQ multiplex PCR, and its TCRdb copy is limited to in-frame clones, with some not included. Of about 180,000 clones in the sample, 85% are singletons; the top ten hold 15% to 20%. CDR3 length: 14 residues. Germline V lookup: CDR1 SGHDT, CDR2 YYEEEE. V was clipped by 0 bases and J by 1 base, with 7 bases between them. With respect to this clone: The antigen is not known.

This chain joins TRBV5-6 and TRBJ1-1; perhaps TRBD1 as D (5 bases). This clonotype originated in a man younger than 35 in good health and CMV-seropositive. Sequencing was performed on PBMCs. In nucleotides, the CDR3 is TGTGCCAGCAGCTTGGGACAGACGAACACTGAAGCTTTCTTT. This encodes CASSLGQTNTEAFF.